This passage covers 21 T cell receptor beta chains from one sample sequenced in a study of PD-L1 blockade in urothelial cancer. Clones were read by immunoSEQ multiplex PCR, and TCRdb kept only the in-frame ones, dropping some. Altogether about 50,000 clones are present, roughly 77% being singletons, with the ten largest covering 3% to 4%. Sample: PBMCs, taken around atezolizumab (anti-PD-L1) treatment. These receptors came from a man aged 70 or older with urothelial cancer.

The chain joins TRBV28 to TRBJ2-7; 8 nucleotides agree with TRBD1. There are 15 residues in the CDR3. V gave up 6 bases and J gave up 6 bases; unmatched junction bases: 13. Germline CDR1 is MDHEN and CDR2 is SYDVKM. In nucleotides, the CDR3 is TGTGCCAGCAGCCCCCCCGGACAGGGTCGGGCCGAGCAGTACTTC. Translation: CASSPPGQGRAEQYF.

This clone was seen a handful of times. The chain uses TRBV21-1 and TRBJ1-5; the listed D gene, TRBD1, was not tested against the DNA. TRBV21-1 is tagged as a pseudogene. CDR3 size: 16 residues. For the CDR3, the DNA is TGTGCCAGCAGCAAAGAAGTACAGGCGCCCAATCAGCCCCAGCATTTT. Protein product: CASSKEVQAPNQPQHF.

This sequence joins TRBV18 and TRBJ1-2, with 7 bases lining up with TRBD1. The V gene end was trimmed by 1 base and the J gene end by 6 bases; junction bases not matched to a gene: 2. This CDR3 is built from 13 residues. CDR1 and CDR2 (germline): KGHSH, LQKENI. The CDR3 loop is CASSPQGAHGYTF. In nucleotides, the CDR3 is TGTGCCAGCTCACCACAGGGGGCCCATGGCTACACCTTC.

V is TRBV4-2 and J is TRBJ2-2; 8 bases match TRBD2. V was clipped by 0 bases and J by 7 bases; unmatched bases: 10. Germline CDR1 LGHNA, CDR2 YNFKEQ. This CDR3 is built from 17 residues. The CDR3 here is CASSQDWLAGKGGELFF. CDR3 in DNA: TGTGCCAGCAGCCAAGATTGGTTAGCGGGGAAGGGCGGGGAGCTGTTTTTT.

This clone is a singleton in its sample. The chain is built from TRBV5-6 and TRBJ1-1, with 11 bases lining up with TRBD1. Germline loops: CDR1 SGHDT, CDR2 YYEEEE. The junction had 1 base not matched to a gene; V was cut back by 2 bases and J by 1 base. This CDR3 comprises 15 residues. CDR3 DNA sequence: TGTGCCAGCAGCTTAGGGACAGGGGGGAACACTGAAGCTTTCTTT. Its translation is CASSLGTGGNTEAFF.

The chain carries TRBV18 and TRBJ1-1, with a possible D match to TRBD1 (6 bases). V was cut by 5 bases and J by 4 bases, with 11 bases left in between. The CDR3 loop spans 13 amino acids. The germline gives CDR1 KGHSH, CDR2 LQKENI. CDR3 sequence reads: CASSVQGSTEAFF. The CDR3 DNA reads as TGTGCCAGCTCAGTACAGGGTAGCACTGAAGCTTTCTTT.

This clone has more than one count but fewer than ten. The gene calls are TRBV7-2 and TRBJ1-5, with a possible D match to TRBD1 (5 bases). The CDR3 is 15 amino acids. CDR1 is SGHTA, CDR2 FQGNSA, per germline. Trimming shortened V by 1 base and J by 4 bases, and 11 bases separated the two germline ends. CDR3 in amino acids: CASSLGGEGNQPQHF. The DNA of the CDR3 is TGTGCCAGCAGCTTAGGGGGGGAGGGGAATCAGCCCCAGCATTTT.

The chain couples TRBV11-3 to TRBJ2-1; 7 bases align to TRBD2. Per the germline V gene, CDR1 is SGHNT and CDR2 is YENEEA. This CDR3 has 14 residues. V lost 5 bases to trimming and J lost 2 bases; unmatched junction nucleotides: 3. The CDR3 spells CASSRGTTYNEQFF. DNA for the CDR3: TGTGCCAGCAGCCGAGGGACTACCTACAATGAGCAGTTCTTC. Variable domain in full (rest from reference TRBV11-3 and TRBJ2-1): EAGVVQSPRYKIIEKKQPVAFWCNPISGHNTLYWYLQNLGQGPELLIRYENEEAVDDSQLPKDRFSAERLKGVDSTLKIQPAELGDSAVYLCASSRGTTYNEQFFGPGTRLTVL.

This rearrangement joins TRBV13 to TRBJ2-7; TRBD1 agrees at 7 bases. V was clipped by 0 bases and J by 0 bases; unmatched bases: 2. Germline V gene lookup returns CDR1 PRHDT and CDR2 FYEKMQ (reference sequence). CDR3 length equals 15 residues. This CDR3 reads CASSLGDRASYEQYF. Here the CDR3 DNA reads TGTGCCAGCAGCTTAGGAGACAGGGCCTCCTACGAGCAGTACTTC. The full variable domain, rest sourced from reference TRBV13 and TRBJ2-7, is AAGVIQSPRHLIKEKRETATLKCYPIPRHDTVYWYQQGPGQDPQFLISFYEKMQSDKGSIPDRFSAQQFSDYHSELNMSSLELGDSALYFCASSLGDRASYEQYFGPGTRLTVT.

V gene TRBV7-3 combines with J gene TRBJ1-2, with TRBD1 matching 10 bases. The trim removed 5 bases at V and 2 bases at J, leaving 20 bases unmatched. CDR1 and CDR2 from the germline V gene are SGHTA and FQGTGA. This CDR3 is 20 amino acids long. CDR3 DNA sequence: TGTGCCAGCAGCGGACCCTTTTTCGTGTGGGACAGGGGAGTGAACTATGGCTACACCTTC. Amino acids: CASSGPFFVWDRGVNYGYTF.

This chain links TRBV27 with TRBJ2-3; 7 bases align to TRBD2. CDR1 is MNHEY and CDR2 is SMNVEV in the germline V gene (reference sequence). CDR3 size: 20 residues. The J segment lost 2 bases and the V segment lost 3 bases, leaving 20 bases of the junction unmatched. The CDR3 loop is CASSLTSFGGAGYSTDTQYF. The CDR3 DNA is TGTGCCAGCAGTTTGACTTCCTTTGGGGGAGCGGGGTACTCCACAGATACGCAGTATTTT.

The CDR3 DNA sequence: TGTGCCAGCTCACCAGGGAGCGGGACCTACGAGCAGTACTTC. Translating it yields CASSPGSGTYEQYF. The genes are TRBV18 and TRBJ2-7; 7 bases match TRBD2. The J segment lost 2 bases and the V segment lost 2 bases, leaving 3 bases of the junction unmatched. CDR3 size: 14 residues. Germline V CDR1 and CDR2: KGHSH, LQKENI.

This chain joins TRBV5-1 and TRBJ1-4; D unresolved. The CDR3 loop spans 15 amino acids. CDR1 and CDR2 from the germline V gene are SGHRS and YFSETQ. The germline V and J ends were trimmed by 4 bases and 7 bases, with 17 bases remaining between them. The CDR3 here is CASSGVGRRSEKLFF. CDR3 in DNA: TGCGCCAGCAGCGGAGTCGGCAGAAGGAGTGAAAAACTGTTTTTT.

This clone has a count of ten or more. V is TRBV5-1 and J is TRBJ2-1; D is ambiguous. The germline V gene encodes CDR1 SGHRS and CDR2 YFSETQ. The CDR3 is 11 amino acids. Between the trimmed V and J ends, which lost 0 bases and 9 bases, there was a span of 4 bases. Here the CDR3 DNA reads TGCGCCAGCAGCTTGGAGAGTGAGCAGTTCTTC. It yields the protein CASSLESEQFF.

V usage is TRBV11-3 and J usage is TRBJ1-1; D is possibly TRBD1 (5 bases). With 1 base removed from V and 7 bases from J, the gap between germline ends came to 13 bases. This CDR3 comprises 14 residues. Per the germline V gene, CDR1 is SGHNT and CDR2 is YENEEA. The CDR3: CASSLAARGGEAFF. The CDR3 DNA sequence: TGTGCCAGCAGCTTAGCGGCCCGGGGGGGTGAAGCTTTCTTT. The full variable domain, completed using reference TRBV11-3 and TRBJ1-1, is EAGVVQSPRYKIIEKKQPVAFWCNPISGHNTLYWYLQNLGQGPELLIRYENEEAVDDSQLPKDRFSAERLKGVDSTLKIQPAELGDSAVYLCASSLAARGGEAFFGQGTRLTVV.

This rearrangement joins TRBV6-6 to TRBJ2-7, with a weak D call TRBD1 (6 bases). Trimming stripped 6 bases from V and 0 bases from J, with 9 bases between. Germline lookup yields CDR1 MNHNY and CDR2 SVGAGI (reference sequence). The CDR3 runs to 13 residues. The CDR3 sequence: CASSKGVSYEQYF. The CDR3 DNA sequence: TGTGCCAGCAGCAAGGGGGTCTCCTACGAGCAGTACTTC.

The chain employs TRBV21-1 and TRBJ2-7; TRBD2 was called by the table and not checked on the DNA. TRBV21-1 is assigned pseudogene status. The CDR3 spans 12 residues. CDR3 bases: TGTGCCAGCAGCCCGGGGGCCTACGAGCAGTACTTC. It translates to CASSPGAYEQYF.

This clone was counted a single time. CDR3 region: CASSKERHSSYEQYF. The CDR3 nucleotides read TGTGCCAGCAGTAAGGAAAGACATAGCTCCTACGAGCAGTACTTC. The V gene is TRBV28, the J gene TRBJ2-7; the D is unclear. V lost 5 bases to trimming and J lost 0 bases, with 14 bases between them. CDR1 is MDHEN, CDR2 SYDVKM, per germline. This CDR3 region has 15 residues.

This clone was observed a few times. The V call is TRBV7-8, the J call TRBJ2-2, with D unresolved. The CDR3 extends over 17 amino acids. Germline loops: CDR1 SGHVS, CDR2 FQNEAQ. The V and J ends lost 1 base and 1 base respectively, with 13 bases between them. CDR3 sequence: CASSLGARRMNTGELFF. Here the CDR3 DNA reads TGTGCCAGCAGCTTAGGAGCTAGACGGATGAACACCGGGGAGCTGTTTTTT.

The chain joins TRBV7-2 to TRBJ2-5; TRBD2 matches at 9 bases. V trimming: 0 bases; J trimming: 4 bases; junction bases outside the gene matches: 6. Germline CDR1 is SGHTA and CDR2 is FQGNSA. The CDR3 has 16 amino acids. The CDR3 bases are TGTGCCAGCAGCTTAGCGCGGGCGGGGGGGGTAGAGACCCAGTACTTC. It yields the protein CASSLARAGGVETQYF.

The V gene is TRBV4-1, the J gene TRBJ2-2; 14 positions agree with TRBD2. Germline CDR1 reads MGHRA; CDR2 reads YSYEKL. The trim removed 1 base at V and 4 bases at J, leaving 5 bases unmatched. There are 18 residues in the CDR3. The DNA of the CDR3 is TGCGCCAGCAGCCAAGCCCTGGGACTAGCGGGAGTCACCGGGGAGCTGTTTTTT. Protein product: CASSQALGLAGVTGELFF.